This is a list of T cell receptor beta chains from one sample in a study of blood T cell repertoires in COVID-19. TCRdb keeps only in-frame clones here, not all; method: immunoSEQ multiplex PCR. The sample includes approximately 170,000 clones, 82% of them seen just once. The sample comprised peripheral blood. The source is a woman of 80 years or more with active or convalescent COVID-19. The CDR3 runs from the conserved cysteine through the conserved F or W. Each record gives: J gene, D gene, V gene, clone size, CDR3 DNA, CDR3 protein. D genes are given only for firm matches. Clone size is stated in some rows and not others, as once, few, many or a class when expanded.

>TRBJ2-3|TRBD2|TRBV2|once
TGTGCCAGCAGTGTGGCGGGAGTGGCAGATACGCAGTATTTT
CASSVAGVADTQYF
>TRBJ1-4|TRBD1|TRBV2|NA
TGTGCCATCAACAGACAGGGGTGGCACGAAAAACTGTTTTTT
CAINRQGWHEKLFF
>TRBJ2-1|NA|TRBV3-1/TRBV3-2|NA
TGTGCCAGCAGCGGACCCGTGGCAGGGGGGCGCAATGAGCAGTTCTTC
CASSGPVAGGRNEQFF
>TRBJ2-7|NA|TRBV29-1|few
TGCAGCGTCGAGGAGGCGACCTACGAGCAGTACTTC
CSVEEATYEQYF
>TRBJ2-2|NA|TRBV6-4|NA
TGTGCCAGCAGTGAGCGGGGCAGCTCGGACACCGGGGAGCTGTTTTTT
CASSERGSSDTGELFF
>TRBJ2-2|NA|TRBV7-2|NA
TGTGCCAGCAGCCCAGGTGGCAGTTCGAACACCGGGGAGCTGTTTTTT
CASSPGGSSNTGELFF
>TRBJ2-7|NA|TRBV6-2/TRBV6-3|NA
TGTGCCAGCAGTTCCCCTCAAACGAGCTCCTACGAGCAGTACTTC
CASSSPQTSSYEQYF
>TRBJ1-5|TRBD1|TRBV11-2|few
TGTGCCAGCAGCTTTGGGACAGGCGATCAGCCCCAGCATTTT
CASSFGTGDQPQHF
>TRBJ1-2|NA|TRBV18|NA
TGTGCCAGCTCACCCCCCGAACAGAATGATGGCTACACCTTC
CASSPPEQNDGYTF
>TRBJ2-7|NA|TRBV6-5|NA
TGTGCCAGCAGTTACTCGAAACAGCAGTACTACGAGCAGTACTTC
CASSYSKQQYYEQYF
>TRBJ2-7|TRBD2|TRBV2|NA
TGTGCCAGCAGTCCCGGACTAGCCGTCTACGAGCAGTACTTC
CASSPGLAVYEQYF
>TRBJ1-2|NA|TRBV29-1|NA
TGCAGCGTGGAACAAGAGGGCACCTTC
CSVEQEGTF
>TRBJ1-5|TRBD1|TRBV19|NA
TGTGCCAGTACCATGACAGGGATGGCCAATCAGCCCCAGCATTTT
CASTMTGMANQPQHF
>TRBJ1-6|NA|TRBV10-3|NA
TGTGCCACATCGACAGGTGATTCACCCCTCCACTTT
CATSTGDSPLHF
>TRBJ2-3|NA|TRBV7-9|NA
TGTGCCAGCAGCCTAAAACGGGAGTTAGCAGATACGCAGTATTTT
CASSLKRELADTQYF